This T cell receptor beta chain originates from a study of blood T cell repertoires in COVID-19. V was trimmed by 4 bases and J by 10 bases, leaving 17 bases between them. The length of the CDR3 is 13 residues. Germline V gives CDR1 MDHEN, CDR2 SYDVKM. In the original workflow: For nucleated cells, counts were estimated from reference gene primer amplification. TCRdb keeps only in-frame clones here, not all; method: immunoSEQ multiplex PCR. That table furnishes V, J and clone size, whereas the DNA furnished D and trimming. The table shows fewer than 250,000 clones, with roughly 85% occurring only once.

The sequence was obtained from a woman in her thirties or forties with active or convalescent COVID-19. The chain combines TRBV28 with TRBJ2-7; weak D call: TRBD1 (5 bases). Sequenced sample: peripheral blood. CDR3 region: CASSSFPLTAQYF. CDR3 DNA: TGTGCCAGCAGTTCCTTTCCCCTGACAGCCCAGTACTTC. The entire variable domain, with the rest obtained from reference TRBV28 and TRBJ2-7, is as follows: DVKVTQSSRYLVKRTGEKVFLECVQDMDHENMFWYRQDPGLGLRLIYFSYDVKMKEKGDIPEGYSVSREKKERFSLILESASTNQTSMYLCASSSFPLTAQYFGPGTRLTVT.